This entry lists 11 T cell receptor beta chains sequenced from one sample in a study of shared clonotypes between healthy human individuals. TCRdb's copy holds only in-frame clones and misses some; the assay was immunoSEQ multiplex PCR. The data show hundreds of thousands of clones, over 75% seen once. Sequencing was performed on memory CD8+ T cells sorted from blood. Subset specified: CD45RO+ cells pooled with CCR7-negative TemRA cells. The receptor set was obtained from a man aged 18 to 29 in good health.

The V gene is TRBV7-6, the J gene TRBJ2-2, with D maybe TRBD2 (6 bases). The germline V and J ends were trimmed by 11 bases and 1 base, with 17 bases remaining between them. This CDR3 is 15 amino acids long. Germline CDR1 is SGHVS and CDR2 is FNYEAQ. CDR3 amino acids: CAARGPGVNTGELFF. The CDR3 nucleotides read TGTGCCGCCAGAGGGCCGGGAGTGAACACCGGGGAGCTGTTTTTT.

This chain joins TRBV9 and TRBJ1-2; the D gene is possibly TRBD1 (6 bases). Per germline, CDR1 SGDLS and CDR2 YYNGEE. This CDR3 spans 18 amino acids. Trimming removed 0 bases from V and 4 bases from J, with 22 bases in between. CDR3 in DNA: TGTGCCAGCAGCGTAGGGATAGTTGGGGGGCCCGACCCCTATGGCTACACCTTC. Its translation is CASSVGIVGGPDPYGYTF.

The chain joins TRBV7-2 to TRBJ2-3; TRBD2 might be the D (6 bases). V lost 1 base and J 3 bases, leaving 14 bases between the germline ends. From germline, CDR1 is SGHTA and CDR2 FQGNSA. The CDR3 runs to 16 residues. CDR3 bases: TGTGCCAGCAGCTTAGTATTCCGAGGAGGGACAGATACGCAGTATTTT. This encodes CASSLVFRGGTDTQYF.

This clone was found many times. The gene calls are TRBV11-2 and TRBJ2-7; 10 nucleotides agree with TRBD1. V was clipped by 6 bases and J by 2 bases; unmatched bases: 7. The germline CDR1 and CDR2 sequences are SGHAT and FQNNGV. The CDR3 runs 15 residues. The CDR3 loop is CASSVRGQGAYEQYF. CDR3 nucleotides: TGTGCCAGCAGTGTCCGAGGACAGGGGGCCTACGAGCAGTACTTC.

This clone was found once. The chain is built from TRBV4-2 and TRBJ1-2; D is unresolved. The germline V and J ends were trimmed by 0 bases and 0 bases, with 8 bases remaining between them. CDR1 LGHNA and CDR2 YNFKEQ come from the germline V gene. CDR3 length: 15 residues. CDR3 nucleotides: TGTGCCAGCAGCCAAGAGGTAACGGCTAACTATGGCTACACCTTC. This gives the protein CASSQEVTANYGYTF.

As to this clone: Other DNA sequences from this sample encode an identical CDR3 as well. This chain links TRBV7-9 with TRBJ2-2; perhaps D is TRBD1 or TRBD2 (5 bases each). This CDR3 comprises 14 residues. V lost 5 bases and J lost 0, with 7 bases in between. The germline CDR1 and CDR2 sequences are SEHNR and FQNEAQ (reference sequence). CDR3 region: CASSPGPNTGELFF. The DNA for the CDR3 is TGTGCCAGCAGCCCGGGACCGAACACCGGGGAGCTGTTTTTT.

The V gene is TRBV6-1, the J gene TRBJ1-5; D unresolved. Germline CDR1 and CDR2: MNHNS and SASEGT. Trimming pared 8 bases from V and 6 bases from J, leaving 20 bases between. The CDR3 consists of 15 residues. The CDR3 spells CASASGSLLGQPQHF. CDR3 sequence (DNA): TGTGCCAGCGCATCGGGGAGCCTCCTAGGTCAGCCCCAGCATTTT.

V and J are TRBV5-1 and TRBJ1-1; D is undetermined. CDR1 and CDR2 from the germline V gene are SGHRS and YFSETQ. The CDR3 spans 16 residues. The germline V and J ends were trimmed by 0 bases and 3 bases, with 15 bases remaining between them. The CDR3 nucleotides are TGCGCCAGCAGCTTGGATGATTATGGCGGGGACACTGAAGCTTTCTTT. Translated: CASSLDDYGGDTEAFF.

The chain employs TRBV9 and TRBJ2-3, with TRBD2 matching 9 bases. Trimming took 4 bases from V and 2 from J; bases not matched to a gene: 8. CDR3 length: 16 residues. Per germline, CDR1 SGDLS and CDR2 YYNGEE. The CDR3 spells CASSPGTSSHTDTQYF. For the CDR3, the DNA is TGTGCCAGCAGCCCCGGGACTAGCAGCCACACAGATACGCAGTATTTT. Complete variable domain (other parts from reference TRBV9 and TRBJ2-3): DSGVTQTPKHLITATGQRVTLRCSPRSGDLSVYWYQQSLDQGLQFLIQYYNGEERAKGNILERFSAQQFPDLHSELNLSSLELGDSALYFCASSPGTSSHTDTQYFGPGTRLTVL.

V is TRBV27 and J is TRBJ1-6; 10 bases are a match to TRBD1. Germline lookup yields CDR1 MNHEY and CDR2 SMNVEV (reference sequence). This CDR3 contains 19 residues. V lost 3 bases and J lost 13; bases outside the gene matches: 21. The DNA of the CDR3 is TGTGCCAGCAGTTTCACCTTAGGACAGGGGGACCAGATTTTTCGGCCCCTCCACTTT. It specifies CASSFTLGQGDQIFRPLHF.

J is TRBJ2-3 and V is TRBV25-1; 10 bases line up with TRBD2. The ends lost 0 bases at V and 2 bases at J; junction bases unmatched: 8. Germline-derived CDR1 and CDR2 are MGHDK and SYGVNS. This CDR3 has 18 residues. CDR3: CASSEYSALAGVTDTQYF. The CDR3, as DNA: TGTGCCAGCAGTGAATATTCCGCCCTAGCGGGAGTCACAGATACGCAGTATTTT.